These 12 T cell receptor beta chains were sequenced from one sample in a study of blood T cells in healthy people across ages. Primed by a sample-barcoded 5' primer and a J-beta primer mix, a second PCR proceeded for roughly 6 to 12 cycles. In TCRdb, the 5' RACE reads were re-called with MiXCR into one record per CDR3 protein. The table has 800,000 to 950,000 distinct CDR3 sequences, almost 30% seen once; the top ten hold around 9.6%. This sample also belongs to another study, concerning T cells of mothers and their children.

Sequenced input: blood. Source of these receptors: a woman in her thirties or forties in good health.

This clonotype occurred many times. The gene calls are TRBV29-1 and TRBJ2-3; no clear D. The CDR3 consists of 12 residues. CDR1 is SQVTM, CDR2 ANQGSEA, per germline. The V gene lost 5 bases and the J gene lost 0 bases, with 6 bases spanning the gap. CDR3 in DNA: TGCAGCGTTTCCCCCAGCACAGATACGCAGTATTTT. It translates to CSVSPSTDTQYF.

This rearrangement joins TRBV6-1 to TRBJ2-5; a weak D match, TRBD2 (6 bases). With 5 bases removed from V and 2 bases from J, the gap between germline ends came to 12 bases. CDR1 and CDR2 from the germline V gene are MNHNS and SASEGT. The CDR3 sequence is 14 residues long. The CDR3 region is CASSRDGGQETQYF. The CDR3 region has the DNA TGTGCCAGCAGTCGGGACGGGGGTCAAGAGACCCAGTACTTC.

The chain combines TRBV9 with TRBJ2-1, with 8 bases matching TRBD2. Germline CDR1 SGDLS, CDR2 YYNGEE. The V and J ends lost 1 base and 1 base, in that order; junction bases with no gene match: 7. CDR3 length equals 17 residues. CDR3 amino acids: CASSVSIGGGSYNEQFF. As DNA, the CDR3 is TGTGCCAGCAGCGTATCGATCGGGGGGGGATCCTACAATGAGCAGTTCTTC.

This clonotype was recorded at least ten times. The rearrangement uses TRBV5-1 and TRBJ1-5; maybe TRBD1 (6 bases). With 0 bases removed from V and 4 bases from J, the gap between germline ends came to 11 bases. CDR3 length equals 15 residues. CDR1 and CDR2 (germline): SGHRS, YFSETQ. This CDR3 reads CASSLGAGDNQPQHF. The CDR3 region has the DNA TGCGCCAGCAGCTTGGGCGCAGGGGATAATCAGCCCCAGCATTTT.

The rearrangement links TRBV20-1 to TRBJ2-3; perhaps TRBD2 as D (6 bases). Germline V gives CDR1 DFQATT, CDR2 SNEGSKA (reference sequence). This CDR3 has 16 residues. V was pared by 0 bases and J by 0 bases, with 13 bases between. The CDR3 spells CSAREGTRVSTDTQYF. Written as DNA, the CDR3 is TGCAGTGCTAGAGAGGGGACTCGCGTTAGCACAGATACGCAGTATTTT.

This chain links TRBV10-3 with TRBJ2-1; 8 bases match TRBD2. CDR1 ENHRY and CDR2 SYGVKD come from the germline V gene. The CDR3 loop spans 16 amino acids. Unmatched junction bases numbered 4, after V lost 3 bases and J lost 0 bases. As DNA, the CDR3 is TGTGCCATCAGTGATAGCGGGGAGAGCTCCTACAATGAGCAGTTCTTC. It encodes CAISDSGESSYNEQFF.

In the case of this clonotype: One end of the junction fails to match germline, which may point to a read error. V and J are TRBV18 and TRBJ2-5, with D maybe TRBD1 (6 bases). Matching the DNA end better, TRBJ2-7 makes the J call doubtful. Germline CDR1 is KGHSH and CDR2 is LQKENI. CDR3 length: 12 residues. CDR3 nucleotide sequence: TGTGCCGGCTCCCCGGGACAATACGAGCAGTACTTC. Its translation: CAGSPGQYEQYF.

This clonotype was counted a few times. J is TRBJ2-1 and V is TRBV7-9; D remains ambiguous. Trimming stripped 2 bases from V and 9 bases from J, with 14 bases between. CDR3 length: 14 residues. Germline V lookup: CDR1 SEHNR, CDR2 FQNEAQ (reference sequence). CDR3 amino acids: CASSLILPPGEQFF. Here the CDR3 DNA reads TGTGCCAGCAGCTTAATATTGCCCCCGGGTGAGCAGTTCTTC. The full variable domain, rest sourced from reference TRBV7-9 and TRBJ2-1, is DTGVSQNPRHKITKRGQNVTFRCDPISEHNRLYWYRQTLGQGPEFLTYFQNEAQLEKSRLLSDRFSAERPKGSFSTLEIQRTEQGDSAMYLCASSLILPPGEQFFGPGTRLTVL.

This clonotype was seen at least ten times. As DNA, the CDR3 is TGCAGTGCTAGACCACGCCGCGGCGGGGGCACAGATACGCAGTATTTT. Translated, it gives CSARPRRGGGTDTQYF. V is TRBV20-1 and J is TRBJ2-3, with D possibly being TRBD2 (6 bases). Germline V lookup: CDR1 DFQATT, CDR2 SNEGSKA (reference sequence). The ends were cut back, 2 bases at V and 1 base at J, with 16 bases in the middle. CDR3 size: 16 residues.

The rearrangement uses TRBV12-3 or TRBV12-4 and TRBJ1-5, with 8 positions matching TRBD1. V shed 6 bases and J 6 bases; nucleotides not matched to a gene: 7. This CDR3 has 14 amino acids. In DNA form, the CDR3 reads TGTGCCAGCAGCCGACAGGGGCAAAGTCAGCCCCAGCATTTT. Translation: CASSRQGQSQPQHF.

The gene calls are TRBV30 and TRBJ2-7; tentatively, D is TRBD2 (6 bases). Germline loops: CDR1 GTSNPN, CDR2 SVGIG (reference sequence). V lost 6 bases to trimming and J lost 7 bases, with 10 bases between them. This CDR3 region has 10 residues. CDR3 residues: CACYRGEQYF. The DNA for the CDR3 is TGTGCCTGTTACCGGGGGGAGCAGTACTTC.

This clonotype was counted once. The chain combines TRBV28 with TRBJ1-1; D unresolved. Germline V CDR1 and CDR2: MDHEN, SYDVKM. This CDR3 spans 14 amino acids. Between the trimmed V and J ends, which lost 6 bases and 4 bases, there was a span of 15 bases. CDR3 loop: CASRLLAGSTEAFF. The CDR3 coding sequence is TGTGCCAGCAGGTTACTCGCAGGCAGCACTGAAGCTTTCTTT.